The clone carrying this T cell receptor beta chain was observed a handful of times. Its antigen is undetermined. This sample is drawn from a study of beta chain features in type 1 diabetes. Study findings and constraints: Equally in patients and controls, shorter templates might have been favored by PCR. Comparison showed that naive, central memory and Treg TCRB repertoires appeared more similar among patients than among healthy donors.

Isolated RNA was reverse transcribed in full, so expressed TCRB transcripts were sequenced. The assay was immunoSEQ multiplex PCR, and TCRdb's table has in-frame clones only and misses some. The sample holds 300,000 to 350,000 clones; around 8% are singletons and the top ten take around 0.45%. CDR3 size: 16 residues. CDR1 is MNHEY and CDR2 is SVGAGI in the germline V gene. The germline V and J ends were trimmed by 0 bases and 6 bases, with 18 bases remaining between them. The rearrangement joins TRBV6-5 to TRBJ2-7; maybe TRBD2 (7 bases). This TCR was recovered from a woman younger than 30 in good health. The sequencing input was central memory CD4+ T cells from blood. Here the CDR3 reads CASSYSLADSGGEQYF. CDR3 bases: TGTGCCAGCAGTTACTCTCTAGCGGACAGTGGGGGCGAGCAGTACTTC.